This section outlines one TCR beta chain sequence together with its context. This receptor's antigen is unknown. Read sequence stops 3 residues before the CDR3 end, and the germline J gene provides the missing end. This sample was included in a study of T cells in women clearing cervical HPV infection (dated by TCRdb to 2016 to 2019). For the study in its entirety: The cases were 25 to 30 women with histologically confirmed HPV16-related CIN3 or worse, and 2 of these cases were invasive cancers. The controls were fewer than 30 women whose single incident HPV16 infection cleared within 12 months with no development of precancer or cancer. Blood from cases was collected at the visit at which the lesion was first identified, whereas blood from controls was collected once infection was no longer detected. Among cases, blood sampling came a median of approximately 150 days after lesion detection, with an interquartile range of about 80 to 230 days. Because only a few women had HLA typing data, the possibility that HLA type acted as a confounder could not be ruled out. An exploratory proof-of-principle case-control study, nested within the Guanacaste HPV Natural History Study in Costa Rica, was conducted to compare TCR repertoires across cervical HPV16 outcomes. Cases were matched to controls by age within five years and by the year the sample was collected. Median age was about 35 years in cases versus over 37 in controls, and baseline characteristics did not differ significantly. In the parent cohort, around 10,000 women aged 18 or older were enrolled in Guanacaste, Costa Rica, during about 1992 to 1994 and were followed for more than 6 years. Quality controls consisted of five blinded duplicates per group, for a total of roughly 60 samples made up of some 50 participants and some 10 replicates.

Reading the germline V gene gives CDR1 SGHTA and CDR2 FQGNSA. V lost 5 bases and J lost 6 bases, and the count of bases not matched to a germline gene is 9. The cysteine opens and the phenylalanine closes a CDR3 of 14 amino acids. Shown are 33 bases from within the CDR3, in frame from base 1. Using the immunoSEQ assay, multiplex PCR amplified TCR beta CDR3 regions from an average of approximately 1,200 ng of genomic DNA per sample. The assay corrected primer bias using a complete synthetic TCR repertoire to establish an amplification baseline. The amplicons were sequenced on the Illumina platform. Per the source publication's procedure: Sequences were error-corrected by clustering with frequency ratios and a modified nearest-neighbor algorithm and were then analyzed in the immunoSEQ Analyzer with IMGT gene definitions. At each rarefaction depth, TCR richness and evenness were averaged over 20 rarefaction repeats, and samples with fewer sequences than the depth were excluded. Relative abundances of V, D and J genes were compared between groups using Wilcoxon rank sum tests, with FDR correction applied. Blinded duplicates gave an intraclass correlation of around 96% for TCR richness and an average of about 76% across some 69 gene segments. As stored in TCRdb, this immuneACCESS dataset retains in-frame rearrangements with V and J assigned. A fraction of the clones does not appear; measured against another copy, unresolved V genes explain less than half of the discrepancy, and the remainder lacks a known reason. That table furnishes V, J and clone size, whereas the DNA furnished D and trimming. This sample's records show around 39,000 clones. The ten top clones hold 6% to 6.5% of the sample.

Every participant had a single incident cervical HPV16 infection, and women with prevalent HPV16 infections were excluded. Cervical HPV DNA was detected by MY09/MY11 PCR, and genotyping was performed by dot-blot hybridization. Around 15 mL of heparinized blood were centrifuged, and the buffy coat was split into aliquots, frozen at -30 degrees C, and then kept at -80 degrees C. QIAGEN kits were used to extract genomic DNA from the buffy coat specimens. The investigation overall reported the following: The cross-sectional design could not show whether the associations came before the infection or were a result of it, and neither effector/memory subsets nor HPV-specific T cells were isolated. By combining richness with V gene abundances, random forest classifiers separated cases from controls with an estimated AUC of under 0.85. Because T-cell numbers per sample were unknown, differences in richness could reflect varying T-cell content rather than repertoire biology. Lower TRBV6-7 relative abundance was observed in cases than in controls (approximately 0.1% versus 0.17%; Bonferroni P = 0.0008). TCR repertoire richness was significantly higher in CIN3+ cases than in controls across sequencing depths, while evenness did not differ.

Sequencing was performed on blood buffy coat. The source of this sequence is a woman between 18 and 70 years old with a cervical HPV16 infection that either progressed to CIN3+ or cleared (not recorded which). Recombination joined TRBV7-2 with TRBJ1-2, with 7 bases matching TRBD1. The CDR3 sequence is CASSPRQGANGYTF. The CDR3 DNA, read in part, is TGTGCCAGCAGCCCGAGACAGGGCGCAAATGGC. With the rest looked up from the reference TRBV7-2 and TRBJ1-2 genes rather than sequenced, the full variable domain is GAGVSQSPSNKVTEKGKDVELRCDPISGHTALYWYRQSLGQGLEFLIYFQGNSAPDKSGLPSDRFSAERTGGSVSTLTIQRTQQEDSAVYLCASSPRQGANGYTFGSGTRLTVV.